This TCR beta chain was identified during a study of T cells expressing NK-cell markers. Libraries used 5'RACE template switching adding universal primer site and UMIs. With the 5' RACE reads reprocessed, TCRdb shows one record per CDR3 protein and no DNA. In all, the sample yields about 450,000 distinct CDR3 sequences. Material for sequencing was blood T cells: a sorted CD56 or NKG2C T cell subset, CD4+ or CD8+ T cells, or bulk PBMC T cells (not recorded which). The TCR comes from a woman between 18 and 75 years old in good health.

CDR3: CSAETSGSFGEQYF. The rearrangement uses TRBV20-1 and TRBJ2-7; TCRdb's D gene call, TRBD2, goes unchecked for lack of DNA. CDR3 size: 14 residues. Germline V gene lookup returns CDR1 DFQATT and CDR2 SNEGSKA (reference sequence).